The clone carrying this T cell receptor beta chain was detected a few times. A TCRbeta library incorporating unique molecular identifiers was prepared. TCRdb re-analysed the PCR reads in MiXCR, keeping a single row per CDR3 protein. The sample has around 380,000 distinct CDR3 sequences; approximately 11% are singletons. The record originates from a study of T-cell reconstitution after alpha-beta-depleted transplantation in children. The V gene's germline CDR1 is SGHKS and CDR2 YYEKEE (reference sequence). The CDR3 is 16 amino acids. The junction had 10 bases not matched to a gene; V was cut back by 4 bases and J by 5 bases.

The TCR originated in a human donor who donated a stem cell graft to a child with acute myeloid leukemia. The chain couples TRBV5-5 to TRBJ2-3, with 10 nucleotides matching TRBD2. The sample here was PBMCs from the stem cell graft donor, taken from the stem cell graft. The CDR3 reads CASSKTSGAPGDTQYF. CDR3 DNA sequence: TGTGCCAGCAGCAAAACTAGCGGGGCGCCCGGAGATACGCAGTATTTT. The entire variable domain, with the rest obtained from reference TRBV5-5 and TRBJ2-3, is as follows: DAGVTQSPTHLIKTRGQQVTLRCSPISGHKSVSWYQQVLGQGPQFIFQYYEKEERGRGNFPDRFSARQFPNYSSELNVNALLLGDSALYLCASSKTSGAPGDTQYFGPGTRLTVL.